This record concerns one TCR beta chain sequence. The source of the sample is a study of blood T cell repertoires in COVID-19. Study background: Specimens from acute and convalescent COVID-19 originated in the United States, Italy and Spain.

Per germline, CDR1 SNHLY and CDR2 FYNNEI. V dropped 6 bases and J dropped 0 bases, with 6 bases sitting between them. CDR3 size: 14 residues. Authors' analysis steps: Using reference gene primer amplification, nucleated cell counts were estimated. Method: immunoSEQ multiplex PCR; TCRdb's copy keeps in-frame clones and lacks some. Clone size and the V and J calls come from that table; the DNA yielded D and trimming. Found here are 340,000 or so clones, about 86% of them singletons; the top ten hold 2.5% to 3.5%. The clonotype was recovered from a man in his thirties or forties with active or convalescent COVID-19. The V and J genes are TRBV2 and TRBJ1-6, with D maybe TRBD1 (5 bases). Source material: peripheral blood. CDR3 amino acids: CASSTGSYNSPLHF. CDR3 DNA sequence: TGTGCCAGCAGCACAGGCTCCTATAATTCACCCCTCCACTTT.